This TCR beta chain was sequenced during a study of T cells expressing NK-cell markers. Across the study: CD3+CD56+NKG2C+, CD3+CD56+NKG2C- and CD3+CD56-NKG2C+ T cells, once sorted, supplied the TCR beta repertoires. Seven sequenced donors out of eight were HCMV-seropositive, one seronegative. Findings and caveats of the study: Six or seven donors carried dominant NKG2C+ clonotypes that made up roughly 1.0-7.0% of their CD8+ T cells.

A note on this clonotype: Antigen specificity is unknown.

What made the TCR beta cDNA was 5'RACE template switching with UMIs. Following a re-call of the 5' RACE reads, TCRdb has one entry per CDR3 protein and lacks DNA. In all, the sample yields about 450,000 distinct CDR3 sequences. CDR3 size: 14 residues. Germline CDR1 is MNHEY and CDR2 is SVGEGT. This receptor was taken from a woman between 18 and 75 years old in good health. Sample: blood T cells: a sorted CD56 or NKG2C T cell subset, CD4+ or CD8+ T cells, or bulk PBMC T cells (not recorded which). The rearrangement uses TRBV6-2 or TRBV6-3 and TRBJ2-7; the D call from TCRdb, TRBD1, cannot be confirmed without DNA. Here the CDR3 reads CASTGQESSYEQYF.